The 14 T cell receptor beta chains below come from one sample, sequenced in a study of blood T cell repertoires in COVID-19 (dated by TCRdb to the early 2020s). The library was built by means of the immunoSEQ multiplex PCR assay. TCRdb obtained this table from immuneACCESS and retained in-frame rearrangements with V and J assigned. These tables miss some clones; where compared with another copy, unresolved V genes account for less than half of the shortfall, and the remainder is unexplained. This sample has approximately 110,000 clones in its table, and less than 75% of those were observed once. The top ten hold more than 0.65% of the sample. Sequencing was done on a sample of peripheral blood. The receptors shown here come from a human donor with acute or convalescent COVID-19. The donor label of this sample is uncertain.

The chain combines TRBV11-2 with TRBJ2-1, with D unclear. Trimming pared 5 bases from V and 3 bases from J, leaving 14 bases between. This CDR3 region has 15 residues. Looked up from germline, CDR1 is SGHAT and CDR2 is FQNNGV. Written as DNA, the CDR3 is TGTGCCAGCAGCCCCACGGTTATAAGCTACAATGAGCAGTTCTTC. Translating it yields CASSPTVISYNEQFF. Using reference TRBV11-2 and TRBJ2-1 for the parts outside the CDR3, the full variable domain is EAGVAQSPRYKIIEKRQSVAFWCNPISGHATLYWYQQILGQGPKLLIQFQNNGVVDDSQLPKDRFSAERLKGVDSTLKIQPAKLEDSAVYLCASSPTVISYNEQFFGPGTRLTVL.

The chain combines TRBV5-5 with TRBJ1-1; D is unresolved. The CDR3 contains 12 residues. Per the germline V gene, CDR1 is SGHKS and CDR2 is YYEKEE (reference sequence). The V end was cut by 1 base, the J end by 5 bases, with 6 bases between. Here the CDR3 reads CASSLSGTEAFF. The CDR3 DNA reads as TGTGCCAGCAGCTTGTCGGGGACTGAAGCTTTCTTT.

This sequence joins TRBV2 and TRBJ1-5, with D possibly matching TRBD1 (5 bases). Germline V lookup: CDR1 SNHLY, CDR2 FYNNEI. V dropped 9 bases and J dropped 5 bases, with 17 bases sitting between them. The CDR3 covers 14 residues. Here the CDR3 DNA reads TGTGCCAGTACCGGTGGGAGGGGCCATCAGCCCCAGCATTTT. This sequence encodes CASTGGRGHQPQHF. Filled out from reference TRBV2 and TRBJ1-5, the complete variable domain reads EPEVTQTPSHQVTQMGQEVILRCVPISNHLYFYWYRQILGQKVEFLVSFYNNEISEKSEIFDDQFSVERPDGSNFTLKIRSTKLEDSAMYFCASTGGRGHQPQHFGDGTRLSIL.

The rearrangement links TRBV18 to TRBJ2-3; the match to TRBD2 covers 9 bases. Losses at the gene ends were 3 bases for V and 4 bases for J; bases not matched to a gene: 8. This CDR3 contains 16 residues. Germline V lookup: CDR1 KGHSH, CDR2 LQKENI. The CDR3 sequence: CASSPLGGGAADTQYF. The DNA of the CDR3 is TGTGCCAGCTCACCCCTCGGCGGGGGGGCAGCAGATACGCAGTATTTT.

The genes are TRBV19 and TRBJ1-5; 9 bases fit TRBD1. The CDR3 is 14 residues long. V lost 4 bases to trimming and J lost 7 bases; unmatched junction nucleotides: 5. The germline V gene encodes CDR1 LNHDA and CDR2 SQIVND (reference sequence). The CDR3 reads CASSTQGARQPQHF. CDR3 DNA: TGTGCCAGTAGTACACAGGGGGCGAGGCAGCCCCAGCATTTT.

The chain uses TRBV7-2 and TRBJ1-2; 8 bases agree with TRBD1. The J segment lost 5 bases and the V segment lost 2 bases, leaving 1 base of the junction unmatched. This CDR3 region has 13 residues. Germline CDR1 and CDR2: SGHTA and FQGNSA. The chain's CDR3 is CASSLQGAYGYTF. CDR3 in DNA: TGTGCCAGCAGCTTACAGGGGGCTTATGGCTACACCTTC.

This clone was seen a single time. The genes are TRBV4-1 and TRBJ1-1; the D gene is possibly TRBD1 (5 bases). Trimming shortened V by 1 base and J by 7 bases, and 13 bases separated the two germline ends. This CDR3 comprises 14 residues. The germline V gene has CDR1 MGHRA and CDR2 YSYEKL. The CDR3, as DNA: TGCGCCAGCAGCCAAGCTCCCCCCAGGGATGAAGCTTTCTTT. Translation: CASSQAPPRDEAFF.

V usage is TRBV19 and J usage is TRBJ2-2; TRBD1 might be the D (6 bases). With 7 bases removed from V and 5 bases from J, the gap between germline ends came to 8 bases. CDR1 and CDR2 from the germline V gene are LNHDA and SQIVND (reference sequence). CDR3 length: 12 residues. The CDR3 DNA reads TGTGCCAGTACAGGGGAGACCGGGGAGCTGTTTTTT. Translation gives CASTGETGELFF.

This clone is a singleton in its sample. The chain recombines TRBV2 with TRBJ1-5; D is unresolved. The CDR3 has 13 residues. V gave up 4 bases and J gave up 3 bases, with 7 bases separating them. The germline V gene encodes CDR1 SNHLY and CDR2 FYNNEI. CDR3 nucleotide sequence: TGTGCCAGCAGTGTCAGCGTCAATCAGCCCCAGCATTTT. Protein: CASSVSVNQPQHF.

CDR3 protein: CASSSPGGTGTSYGYTF. The CDR3 DNA is TGTGCCAGCAGCTCACCCGGAGGGACAGGGACATCCTATGGCTACACCTTC. This chain links TRBV7-2 with TRBJ1-2, with 9 bases fitting TRBD1. V lost 4 bases, J lost 4 bases, and 13 bases stayed unmatched. The CDR3 is 17 amino acids. Germline values: CDR1 SGHTA, CDR2 FQGNSA.

This clone has only one observation. CDR3 sequence: CASSLLPRWGATNTGELFF. The CDR3 DNA reads as TGTGCCAGCAGCTTACTCCCGAGATGGGGAGCCACGAACACCGGGGAGCTGTTTTTT. The V and J genes are TRBV7-6 and TRBJ2-2, with a possible D match to TRBD2 (5 bases). The V gene's germline CDR1 is SGHVS and CDR2 FNYEAQ. Trimming shortened V by 2 bases and J by 0 bases, and 19 bases separated the two germline ends. This CDR3 region has 19 residues.

The chain is built from TRBV5-1 and TRBJ1-3; tentative D call: TRBD1 (5 bases). This CDR3 contains 15 residues. Trimming removed 4 bases from V and 3 bases from J, with 14 bases in between. CDR1 is SGHRS and CDR2 is YFSETQ in the germline V gene. The CDR3 loop is CASSHDSENGNTIYF. CDR3 sequence (DNA): TGCGCCAGCAGCCATGACAGCGAGAATGGAAACACCATATATTTT.

V and J are TRBV30 and TRBJ2-1; D might be TRBD1 (6 bases). Germline assignment: CDR1 GTSNPN and CDR2 SVGIG (reference sequence). The CDR3 spans 12 residues. The germline V and J ends were trimmed by 4 bases and 3 bases, with 7 bases remaining between them. The CDR3 here is CAWTDSYNEQFF. The CDR3 nucleotides are TGTGCCTGGACGGACAGCTACAATGAGCAGTTCTTC. The full variable domain, its missing parts supplied by reference TRBV30 and TRBJ2-1, is SQTIHQWPATLVQPVGSPLSLECTVEGTSNPNLYWYRQAAGRGLQLLFYSVGIGQISSEVPQNLSASRPQDRQFILSSKKLLLSDSGFYLCAWTDSYNEQFFGPGTRLTVL.

This chain joins TRBV19 and TRBJ2-5, with TRBD1 as a possible D gene (6 bases). Germline lookup yields CDR1 LNHDA and CDR2 SQIVND (reference sequence). Trimming pared 5 bases from V and 2 bases from J, leaving 12 bases between. The CDR3 is 14 residues long. Here the CDR3 reads CASSRDNLQETQYF. The CDR3, as DNA: TGTGCCAGTAGTCGGGACAACCTTCAAGAGACCCAGTACTTC.